The T cell receptor (beta chain) described here comes from a study of T cell responses to AZD1222 COVID-19 vaccine. The study, taken as a whole, reports: Clonal diversity was possibly underestimated, and the donors were mostly white British, with more females. Nearly half of unique spike-specific TCRs reportedly avoided B.1.351 and B.1.1.7 mutated regions. Spike-wide coverage was observed for vaccine-associated CD4 TCRs, with dominant responses at 160-218 and 743-854.

Germline lookup yields CDR1 MDHEN and CDR2 SYDVKM. The CDR3 sequence is 13 residues long. Trimming took off 7 bases at V and 5 bases at J, with 14 bases between the two ends. This clone was seen a few times. Its antigen is as yet unknown. The assay was immunoSEQ multiplex PCR, and TCRdb's table has in-frame clones only and misses some. Among 150,000 to 200,000 clones listed, more than 80% were seen once. This clonotype was obtained from an adult who received the MenACWY meningococcal vaccine as a control. This sample comprised peripheral blood, obtained 28 days after the second dose of the MenACWY control vaccine. This sequence joins TRBV28 and TRBJ1-1, with a tentative D call TRBD1 (5 bases). The CDR3 region is CASTRTGGTEAFF. CDR3 coding DNA: TGTGCCAGCACCCGAACGGGGGGTACTGAAGCTTTCTTT. Looking up the rest from reference TRBV28 and TRBJ1-1 gives the full variable domain: DVKVTQSSRYLVKRTGEKVFLECVQDMDHENMFWYRQDPGLGLRLIYFSYDVKMKEKGDIPEGYSVSREKKERFSLILESASTNQTSMYLCASTRTGGTEAFFGQGTRLTVV.